These 32 T cell receptor beta chains came from one sample sequenced in a study of cytomegalovirus exposure and HLA in healthy donors. PCR used 60 Vbeta primers and 13 Jbeta primers. This table comes from immunoSEQ multiplex PCR, and its TCRdb copy is limited to in-frame clones, with some not included. This table holds about 160,000 clones, roughly 79% found once. Sequenced material: PBMCs. The receptors stem from a man aged 25 to 40 in good health and CMV-seronegative.

The chain employs TRBV29-1 and TRBJ1-5; 10 bases are a match to TRBD1. The CDR3 sequence is 15 residues long. Losses at the gene ends were 0 bases for V and 2 bases for J; bases not matched to a gene: 1. The germline CDR1 and CDR2 sequences are SQVTM and ANQGSEA. CDR3 coding DNA: TGCAGCGTTGAAGATGGGACAGGGGGCAATCAGCCCCAGCATTTT. Protein: CSVEDGTGGNQPQHF.

This chain links TRBV27 with TRBJ2-1; D is perhaps TRBD1 (5 bases). There are 12 residues in the CDR3. V was shortened by 5 bases and J by 7 bases, with 9 bases between the two germline ends. Germline V gene sequence: CDR1 MNHEY, CDR2 SMNVEV (reference sequence). CDR3: CASSPKGNEQFF. The DNA for the CDR3 is TGTGCCAGCAGTCCCAAGGGGAATGAGCAGTTCTTC.

The chain uses TRBV5-6 and TRBJ2-2; TRBD2 matches at 11 bases. This CDR3 comprises 17 residues. CDR1 is SGHDT, CDR2 YYEEEE, per germline. The trim removed 0 bases at V and 6 bases at J, leaving 7 bases unmatched. Here the CDR3 DNA reads TGTGCCAGCAGCTTGGGACTAGCGGGACCGGGTGCCGGGGAGCTGTTTTTT. Amino acids: CASSLGLAGPGAGELFF.

The chain employs TRBV5-4 and TRBJ2-3; D perhaps matches TRBD2 (6 bases). Germline V lookup: CDR1 SGHNT, CDR2 YYREEE (reference sequence). V was pared by 0 bases and J by 4 bases, with 9 bases between. The CDR3 has 14 residues. The CDR3 region is CASSLAGVADTQYF. The CDR3 nucleotides are TGTGCCAGCAGCTTGGCGGGGGTGGCAGATACGCAGTATTTT.

This clone appeared a single time. The same CDR3 can be traced to other DNA sequences in this sample. The chain joins TRBV28 to TRBJ1-6; D is possibly TRBD1 (6 bases). CDR1 and CDR2 from the germline V gene are MDHEN and SYDVKM. The CDR3 contains 14 residues. Trimming cost V 5 bases and J 5 bases, with 10 bases left between them. CDR3 coding DNA: TGTGCCAGCAGTCTCAGGGACAATAATTCACCCCTCCACTTT. Translated, it gives CASSLRDNNSPLHF.

The chain carries TRBV4-3 and TRBJ2-1; D remains ambiguous. Trimming pared 0 bases from V and 8 bases from J, leaving 8 bases between. This CDR3 comprises 13 residues. Looked up from germline, CDR1 is LGHNA and CDR2 is YSLEER. The CDR3 loop is CASSQDRSYEQFF. The CDR3 DNA reads as TGCGCCAGCAGCCAAGATAGGAGCTATGAGCAGTTCTTC.

The V call is TRBV28, the J call TRBJ2-5, with no clear D. Germline CDR1 MDHEN, CDR2 SYDVKM. This CDR3 comprises 15 residues. Trimming removed 4 bases from V and 5 bases from J, with 17 bases in between. As DNA, the CDR3 is TGTGCCAGCAGTTGGTCACTACCCATGGAGGAGACCCAGTACTTC. It encodes CASSWSLPMEETQYF.

The rearrangement joins TRBV28 to TRBJ1-3; 7 bases match TRBD1. The junction had 4 bases not matched to a gene; V was cut back by 2 bases and J by 0 bases. The CDR3 is 16 amino acids. Per germline, CDR1 MDHEN and CDR2 SYDVKM. This chain's CDR3 is CASSLGQVASGNTIYF. CDR3 DNA sequence: TGTGCCAGCAGTTTAGGACAGGTTGCCTCTGGAAACACCATATATTTT.

This chain joins TRBV27 and TRBJ1-5, with 7 bases identical to TRBD1. Germline V gene sequence: CDR1 MNHEY, CDR2 SMNVEV (reference sequence). V shed 6 bases, J shed 4 bases, and the junction held 18 bases outside the gene matches. CDR3 length: 18 amino acids. The CDR3 spells CASRPGTESLSGNQPQHF. CDR3 coding DNA: TGTGCCAGCAGACCCGGGACAGAGAGTTTGTCGGGGAATCAGCCCCAGCATTTT.

This chain joins TRBV5-1 and TRBJ1-1; unclear D gene. The CDR3 length is 12 residues. Germline CDR1 and CDR2: SGHRS and YFSETQ. V lost 7 bases and J lost 5, with 12 bases in between. The chain's CDR3 is CASSDGRTEAFF. The CDR3 region has the DNA TGCGCCAGCTCCGACGGGAGGACTGAAGCTTTCTTT.

To note about this clone: An end of the junction differs from the germline gene, which may be a read error. J is TRBJ2-3 and V is TRBV5-1; TRBD1 aligns across 9 bases. Germline assignment: CDR1 SGHRS and CDR2 YFSETQ. The CDR3 extends over 14 amino acids. CDR3: CASGSTGGADTHYF. The CDR3 DNA follows: TGCGCCAGCGGATCCACAGGGGGCGCAGATACGCACTATTTT. Together with reference TRBV5-1 and TRBJ2-3, the CDR3 gives the full variable domain: KAGVTQTPRYLIKTRGQQVTLSCSPISGHRSVSWYQQTPGQGLQFLFEYFSETQRNKGNFPGRFSGRQFSNSRSEMNVSTLELGDSALYLCASGSTGGADTHYFGPGTRLTVL.

CDR3 region: CASRQYTGELFF. CDR3 DNA sequence: TGCGCCAGCAGGCAGTACACCGGGGAGCTGTTTTTT. The V call is TRBV5-1, the J call TRBJ2-2; D is unclear. CDR1 SGHRS and CDR2 YFSETQ come from the germline V gene. This CDR3 has 12 residues. V lost 5 bases to trimming and J lost 3 bases, with 5 bases between them.

This chain uses TRBV19 with TRBJ1-1; tentative D call: TRBD1 (6 bases). The CDR3 totals 15 residues. Germline V CDR1 and CDR2: LNHDA, SQIVND (reference sequence). V lost 7 bases and J lost 6, with 21 bases in between. The CDR3 reads CASTQRQARTPEAFF. In DNA, the CDR3 is TGTGCCAGTACCCAGAGACAGGCGCGAACGCCTGAAGCTTTCTTT.

The rearrangement links TRBV6-5 to TRBJ2-3; tentatively, D is TRBD1 (5 bases). V was trimmed by 2 bases and J by 2 bases, leaving 8 bases between them. Germline lookup yields CDR1 MNHEY and CDR2 SVGAGI. The CDR3 runs 14 residues. DNA for the CDR3: TGTGCCAGCAGTTACAACAGGATCACAGATACGCAGTATTTT. It translates to CASSYNRITDTQYF.

V and J are TRBV7-2 and TRBJ1-2; D gene ambiguous. The CDR3 consists of 13 residues. Trimming removed 8 bases from V and 5 bases from J, with 15 bases in between. In germline, CDR1 is SGHTA, CDR2 FQGNSA. The CDR3 bases are TGTGCCAGCGCTAAGGGAGCACCTTATGGCTACACCTTC. It specifies CASAKGAPYGYTF. The whole variable domain, remainder taken from reference TRBV7-2 and TRBJ1-2, is GAGVSQSPSNKVTEKGKDVELRCDPISGHTALYWYRQSLGQGLEFLIYFQGNSAPDKSGLPSDRFSAERTGGSVSTLTIQRTQQEDSAVYLCASAKGAPYGYTFGSGTRLTVV.

This clone was counted a single time. The chain employs TRBV27 and TRBJ2-2; D possibly corresponds to TRBD1 (6 bases). Trimming took off 0 bases at V and 1 base at J, with 12 bases between the two ends. This CDR3 region has 17 residues. Germline V lookup: CDR1 MNHEY, CDR2 SMNVEV (reference sequence). The CDR3 spells CASSLSNRVGNTGELFF. The CDR3 DNA is TGTGCCAGCAGTTTATCTAACAGGGTGGGGAACACCGGGGAGCTGTTTTTT.

The genes are TRBV15 and TRBJ2-5, with 7 bases that match TRBD2. Germline V gene sequence: CDR1 LNHNV, CDR2 YYDKDF (reference sequence). There are 17 residues in the CDR3. V dropped 4 bases and J dropped 5; count of bases not matched to a gene: 16. CDR3 nucleotide sequence: TGTGCCACCAGCACCTTCTCCCCTTGGGGGGAGGGTGAGACCCAGTACTTC. Protein sequence: CATSTFSPWGEGETQYF.

V is TRBV28 and J is TRBJ1-1; perhaps TRBD1 as D (5 bases). V was shortened by 8 bases and J by 2 bases, with 9 bases between the two germline ends. Per the germline V gene, CDR1 is MDHEN and CDR2 is SYDVKM. CDR3 length: 12 residues. The CDR3 spells CASSGGNTEAFF. The DNA for the CDR3 is TGTGCCAGCTCCGGGGGAAACACTGAAGCTTTCTTT.

The rearrangement uses TRBV5-1 and TRBJ1-1, with 7 bases that match TRBD1. Germline CDR1 is SGHRS and CDR2 is YFSETQ. The CDR3 runs to 15 residues. With V trimmed by 5 bases and J by 5 bases, 12 bases remained unmatched. CDR3 sequence (DNA): TGCGCCAGCAGACCAGACAGGGCGGTACGGACTGAAGCTTTCTTT. This translates into CASRPDRAVRTEAFF.

The rearrangement links TRBV28 to TRBJ2-7; D is unclear. Trimming took 6 bases from V and 4 from J, leaving 10 bases between them. Germline V CDR1 and CDR2: MDHEN, SYDVKM. The CDR3 is 12 residues long. CDR3 nucleotides: TGTGCCAGCAGGGGCACGGTATACGAGCAGTACTTC. Its protein is CASRGTVYEQYF.

This chain's CDR3 is CASSLSTGVNQPQHF. CDR3 nucleotide sequence: TGTGCCAGCAGTTTATCGACAGGGGTAAATCAGCCCCAGCATTTT. The chain has TRBV28 and TRBJ1-5, with 8 positions matching TRBD1. The CDR3 spans 15 residues. V was pared by 1 base and J by 4 bases, with 3 bases of the junction left unmatched. The germline CDR1 and CDR2 sequences are MDHEN and SYDVKM.

The chain is built from TRBV30 and TRBJ1-6; no firm D call. Trimming stripped 2 bases from V and 10 bases from J, with 9 bases between. This CDR3 has 12 amino acids. Germline values: CDR1 GTSNPN, CDR2 SVGIG (reference sequence). CDR3 nucleotides: TGTGCCTGGAGTACGTCGGGGTCACCCCTCCACTTT. Translation: CAWSTSGSPLHF. Drawing the rest from reference TRBV30 and TRBJ1-6, the complete variable domain is SQTIHQWPATLVQPVGSPLSLECTVEGTSNPNLYWYRQAAGRGLQLLFYSVGIGQISSEVPQNLSASRPQDRQFILSSKKLLLSDSGFYLCAWSTSGSPLHFGNGTRLTVT.

The chain uses TRBV14 and TRBJ2-3; TRBD2 matches 11 bases. CDR3 length: 19 amino acids. V was clipped by 2 bases and J by 0 bases; unmatched bases: 10. The V gene's germline CDR1 is SGHDN and CDR2 FVKESK. The CDR3 DNA reads as TGTGCCAGCAGCCAAACCCTAGCGGGGGGTTTAACTAGCACAGATACGCAGTATTTT. It yields the protein CASSQTLAGGLTSTDTQYF.

About this clone: An end of the junction does not agree with germline; a read error may underlie this. CDR3 sequence reads: CANSESRRPKDTQYF. DNA of the CDR3: TGCGCCAACAGTGAGTCGAGGCGCCCCAAGGATACGCAGTATTTT. The rearrangement uses TRBV10-1 and TRBJ2-3; no reliable D call. Germline values: CDR1 WNHNN, CDR2 SYGVQD (reference sequence). CDR3 length: 15 residues.

V and J are TRBV19 and TRBJ2-5, with 7 bases fitting TRBD2. The germline V gene has CDR1 LNHDA and CDR2 SQIVND (reference sequence). The CDR3 loop spans 15 amino acids. V trimming: 1 base; J trimming: 5 bases; junction bases outside the gene matches: 7. The CDR3 loop reads CASSIGPGGSETQYF. The CDR3, as DNA: TGTGCCAGTAGTATAGGTCCGGGGGGTTCGGAGACCCAGTACTTC.

There are a few counts of this clone. The rearrangement links TRBV6-6 to TRBJ1-6; 8 positions match TRBD1. Germline trimming cut 5 bases from V and 9 bases from J; bases unmatched to any gene: 9. The CDR3 extends over 15 amino acids. CDR1 and CDR2 from the germline V gene are MNHNY and SVGAGI (reference sequence). This CDR3 is CASSPSGQGISPLHF. CDR3 nucleotides: TGTGCCAGCAGTCCCAGCGGACAGGGCATTTCACCCCTCCACTTT.

This clone was counted between two and nine times. The genes are TRBV27 and TRBJ2-7; 7 bases match TRBD1. Looked up from germline, CDR1 is MNHEY and CDR2 is SMNVEV (reference sequence). The CDR3 extends over 15 amino acids. J lost 3 bases, V lost 3 bases, and 8 bases had no gene match. The CDR3 DNA is TGTGCCAGCAGTTTTCGTCCGGGACAGAACTACGAGCAGTACTTC. It specifies CASSFRPGQNYEQYF.

V usage is TRBV5-1 and J usage is TRBJ1-2; D perhaps matches TRBD1 (6 bases). This CDR3 has 15 amino acids. Trimming took 2 bases from V and 8 from J, leaving 19 bases between them. CDR1 is SGHRS, CDR2 YFSETQ, per germline. This CDR3 is CASSLGQQRPEGYTF. CDR3 sequence (DNA): TGCGCCAGCAGCTTAGGACAGCAAAGGCCAGAGGGCTACACCTTC.

The chain uses TRBV4-3 and TRBJ2-3, with D maybe TRBD2 (6 bases). Trimming took off 4 bases at V and 0 bases at J, with 11 bases between the two ends. The CDR3 totals 15 residues. Germline loops: CDR1 LGHNA, CDR2 YSLEER. CDR3 in amino acids: CASSRGTQSTDTQYF. CDR3 coding DNA: TGCGCCAGCAGCCGCGGGACCCAGAGCACAGATACGCAGTATTTT.

This clone was observed a handful of times. This rearrangement joins TRBV30 to TRBJ2-7, with TRBD2 matching over 8 bases. The germline V gene encodes CDR1 GTSNPN and CDR2 SVGIG (reference sequence). The CDR3 is made up of 14 amino acids. V lost 2 bases and J lost 1; bases outside the gene matches: 4. The CDR3 protein is CAWSSGSGSYEQYF. CDR3 DNA: TGTGCCTGGAGTAGCGGGAGTGGGTCCTACGAGCAGTACTTC.

The rearrangement joins TRBV28 to TRBJ2-3, with unresolved D. The germline V and J ends were trimmed by 3 bases and 0 bases, with 10 bases remaining between them. The CDR3 covers 15 residues. Per germline, CDR1 MDHEN and CDR2 SYDVKM. The CDR3 nucleotides read TGTGCCAGCAGTTTTGGAGCAGAAAGCACAGATACGCAGTATTTT. Protein product: CASSFGAESTDTQYF.

In its sample, this clone was seen once. J is TRBJ2-1 and V is TRBV2; D is perhaps TRBD2 (6 bases). Germline V CDR1 and CDR2: SNHLY, FYNNEI. V lost 7 bases, J lost 0 bases, and 10 bases lay in between. This CDR3 contains 14 residues. The CDR3 bases are TGTGCCAGCACGGCGGGGCGCTCCTACAATGAGCAGTTCTTC. Amino acids: CASTAGRSYNEQFF.